This T cell receptor (beta chain) emerged from a study of T cell repertoires in cytomegalovirus infection. Study-wide results and limits: Dominating the ex vivo response were HLA-C-restricted CMV-specific TCR beta clonotypes.

On this clonotype itself: Its antigen is unidentified.

Each CDR3 protein gets one entry after TCRdb re-called the reads with MiXCR. The table shows about 740,000 distinct CDR3 sequences, with roughly 30% occurring only once. Sequencing was performed on cultured PBMCs, taken from culture after CMV antigen stimulation. This receptor was taken from a human donor in good health (CMV status not recorded). Some clones in this sample may be carry-over from other donors' samples.

The CDR3 DNA follows: TGTGCCAGCACACCTGGTGGTGGACAGGGATGGACTGAAGCTTTCTTT. Its protein is CASTPGGGQGWTEAFF. V usage is TRBV11-1 and J usage is TRBJ1-1, with TRBD1 identical over 8 bases. The germline V gene encodes CDR1 SGHAT and CDR2 FQDESV (reference sequence). The CDR3 has 16 residues. The V segment lost 7 bases and the J segment 5 bases; nucleotides outside the gene matches: 15.